This entry lists 28 T cell receptor beta chains sequenced from one sample in a study of cytomegalovirus exposure and HLA in healthy donors. The data were produced by immunoSEQ multiplex PCR, yet TCRdb's version contains in-frame clones alone and is incomplete. Of around 250,000 clones listed, 80% to 95% are singletons. The sequencing sample was made of PBMCs. These receptors all come from a woman in her twenties or thirties in good health and CMV-seronegative.

The chain is built from TRBV28 and TRBJ2-7, with 7 nucleotides matching TRBD2. Per germline, CDR1 MDHEN and CDR2 SYDVKM. CDR3 length: 14 residues. J lost 0 bases, V lost 6 bases, and 5 bases had no gene match. In nucleotides, the CDR3 is TGTGCCAGCAGGAGAGCGGGACGCTCCTACGAGCAGTACTTC. Protein sequence: CASRRAGRSYEQYF.

This chain uses TRBV11-3 with TRBJ2-5; the match to TRBD1 covers 9 bases. This CDR3 comprises 13 residues. Trimming removed 5 bases from V and 4 bases from J; junction bases left unmatched: 2. CDR1 and CDR2 (germline): SGHNT, YENEEA. CDR3 bases: TGTGCCAGCAGCACGGGACAGGGAGAGACCCAGTACTTC. Its translation: CASSTGQGETQYF.

The rearrangement uses TRBV18 and TRBJ2-3; 8 bases match TRBD1. Germline V gene sequence: CDR1 KGHSH, CDR2 LQKENI. The J segment lost 2 bases and the V segment lost 0 bases, leaving 10 bases of the junction unmatched. The CDR3 consists of 18 residues. CDR3: CASSPPAGGEPPTDTQYF. Here the CDR3 DNA reads TGTGCCAGCTCACCACCCGCAGGGGGCGAACCCCCCACAGATACGCAGTATTTT.

The chain employs TRBV5-4 and TRBJ1-2; D uncertain. Trimming took off 2 bases at V and 3 bases at J, with 8 bases between the two ends. The CDR3 loop spans 13 amino acids. Germline CDR1 is SGHNT and CDR2 is YYREEE (reference sequence). The CDR3 is CASSFSPDYGYTF. The CDR3 DNA is TGTGCCAGCAGCTTTAGTCCGGACTATGGCTACACCTTC.

This chain joins TRBV6-6 and TRBJ2-7; TRBD1 matches at 7 bases. CDR3 size: 13 residues. J gave up 4 bases and V 5 bases, and 5 bases lay outside the gene matches. Germline CDR1 and CDR2: MNHNY and SVGAGI (reference sequence). In nucleotides, the CDR3 is TGTGCCAGCAGTCCGACAGGGTTTTACGAGCAGTACTTC. It is translated as CASSPTGFYEQYF.

The V call is TRBV2, the J call TRBJ1-5, with D possibly being TRBD1 (5 bases). Per germline, CDR1 SNHLY and CDR2 FYNNEI. The CDR3 has 14 residues. Trimming took off 7 bases at V and 6 bases at J, with 16 bases between the two ends. Written as DNA, the CDR3 is TGTGCCAGCATGCCCCTGGGGGGTGGTCAGCCCCAGCATTTT. This encodes CASMPLGGGQPQHF.

The chain is built from TRBV27 and TRBJ2-7; D perhaps matches TRBD2 (6 bases). The V end lost 3 bases, the J end lost 5 bases, and 14 bases lay between the germline ends. Germline loops: CDR1 MNHEY, CDR2 SMNVEV (reference sequence). This CDR3 has 14 residues. In DNA form, the CDR3 reads TGTGCCAGCAGTTTTGTCCGGGGGAGGAACGAGCAGTACTTC. Translating it yields CASSFVRGRNEQYF.

The chain couples TRBV9 to TRBJ2-2, with unresolved D. Trimming left V 3 bases short and J 1 base short, with 7 bases between. Germline V gene data show CDR1 as SGDLS and CDR2 as YYNGEE. This CDR3 is built from 14 residues. For the CDR3, the DNA is TGTGCCAGCAGCGCCCGACTGAACACCGGGGAGCTGTTTTTT. Translating it yields CASSARLNTGELFF. Complete variable domain (other parts from reference TRBV9 and TRBJ2-2): DSGVTQTPKHLITATGQRVTLRCSPRSGDLSVYWYQQSLDQGLQFLIQYYNGEERAKGNILERFSAQQFPDLHSELNLSSLELGDSALYFCASSARLNTGELFFGEGSRLTVL.

The chain employs TRBV27 and TRBJ2-3; 11 bases map to TRBD2. Per the germline V gene, CDR1 is MNHEY and CDR2 is SMNVEV (reference sequence). Unmatched junction bases numbered 18, after V lost 3 bases and J lost 1 base. The CDR3 sequence is 21 residues long. CDR3 nucleotides: TGTGCCAGCAGTTTCCTTCGGAGGGCTAGCGGGAGGTTTCAGGGCACAGATACGCAGTATTTT. It encodes CASSFLRRASGRFQGTDTQYF.

V gene TRBV4-1 combines with J gene TRBJ2-7, with a weak D call TRBD1 (5 bases). CDR3 length equals 16 residues. Germline values: CDR1 MGHRA, CDR2 YSYEKL. Between the trimmed V and J ends, which lost 0 bases and 0 bases, there was a span of 12 bases. The CDR3 nucleotides are TGCGCCAGCAGCCAAGATAGCCAGGGTAACTCCTACGAGCAGTACTTC. Protein: CASSQDSQGNSYEQYF.

The V gene is TRBV4-1, the J gene TRBJ2-1, with D perhaps TRBD2 (5 bases). V shed 3 bases and J shed 10 bases, with 19 bases lying between them. CDR1 is MGHRA and CDR2 is YSYEKL in the germline V gene. The CDR3 contains 15 residues. The chain's CDR3 is CASSQVLEGTGEQFF. The CDR3 DNA reads TGCGCCAGCAGCCAGGTTCTAGAGGGAACGGGAGAGCAGTTCTTC.

The rearrangement uses TRBV10-3 and TRBJ2-1; 14 bases fit TRBD2. Germline lookup yields CDR1 ENHRY and CDR2 SYGVKD. Trimming removed 0 bases from V and 6 bases from J; junction bases left unmatched: 1. This CDR3 comprises 16 residues. The CDR3 region is CAISESGTSGSNEQFF. CDR3 DNA sequence: TGTGCCATCAGTGAGTCCGGGACTAGCGGGAGCAATGAGCAGTTCTTC.

CDR3 protein: CASSEGKSALGGNQPQHF. DNA of the CDR3: TGTGCCAGCAGTGAAGGAAAATCGGCCTTGGGGGGCAATCAGCCCCAGCATTTT. The V and J genes are TRBV2 and TRBJ1-5; maybe TRBD1 (5 bases). The CDR3 spans 18 residues. Trimming shortened V by 1 base and J by 2 bases, and 18 bases separated the two germline ends. Germline lookup yields CDR1 SNHLY and CDR2 FYNNEI.

The CDR3 is CASSPLRGAYNEQFF. The CDR3 DNA reads as TGTGCCAGCTCGCCCCTTAGGGGGGCATACAATGAGCAGTTCTTC. The V and J genes are TRBV18 and TRBJ2-1; D may be TRBD1 or TRBD2 (6 bases each). The CDR3 consists of 15 residues. The V gene's germline CDR1 is KGHSH and CDR2 LQKENI. Trimming pared 6 bases from V and 4 bases from J, leaving 16 bases between.

As concerns this clone: Other DNA sequences from this sample encode an identical CDR3 as well. The V call is TRBV27, the J call TRBJ2-1, with TRBD2 identical over 8 bases. CDR3 size: 14 residues. CDR1 MNHEY and CDR2 SMNVEV come from the germline V gene (reference sequence). V trimming: 6 bases; J trimming: 4 bases; junction bases outside the gene matches: 5. CDR3 DNA: TGTGCCAGCAGCCTCAGCGGGGGTTACAATGAGCAGTTCTTC. Its translation is CASSLSGGYNEQFF.

The chain combines TRBV10-3 with TRBJ2-5, with D unclear. The germline gives CDR1 ENHRY, CDR2 SYGVKD. V was shortened by 2 bases and J by 2 bases, with 9 bases between the two germline ends. This CDR3 comprises 14 residues. The CDR3 protein is CAISERKGQETQYF. Here the CDR3 DNA reads TGTGCCATCAGTGAGCGGAAAGGTCAAGAGACCCAGTACTTC.

V is TRBV13 and J is TRBJ2-7; TRBD2 aligns across 8 bases. V lost 5 bases, J lost 3 bases, and 12 bases stayed unmatched. The germline CDR1 and CDR2 sequences are PRHDT and FYEKMQ (reference sequence). This CDR3 is 16 amino acids long. In nucleotides, the CDR3 is TGTGCCAGCAGCCATCGAAGCGGGAGAAGAGGCTACGAGCAGTACTTC. It yields the protein CASSHRSGRRGYEQYF.

This clone was picked up one time. The J gene is TRBJ2-5, the V gene TRBV5-4; D not certain. The germline V gene encodes CDR1 SGHNT and CDR2 YYREEE (reference sequence). V was trimmed by 4 bases and J by 1 base, leaving 11 bases between them. The CDR3 totals 14 residues. In nucleotides, the CDR3 is TGTGCCAGCAGCGCATCCCTAGTCCAAGAGACCCAGTACTTC. Translating it yields CASSASLVQETQYF.

V and J are TRBV28 and TRBJ2-5, with TRBD1 matching over 7 bases. The CDR3 is 16 residues long. Per germline, CDR1 MDHEN and CDR2 SYDVKM. Trimming at V came to 6 bases and at J to 3 bases, leaving 13 bases not matched to a gene. This CDR3 reads CASSPEDRLWEETQYF. The CDR3 nucleotides read TGTGCCAGCAGCCCTGAGGACAGGCTCTGGGAAGAGACCCAGTACTTC.

J is TRBJ2-1 and V is TRBV27; the match to TRBD2 covers 7 bases. CDR1 is MNHEY and CDR2 is SMNVEV in the germline V gene (reference sequence). Trimming cost V 6 bases and J 2 bases; bases outside gene matches: 7. The CDR3 sequence is 15 residues long. CDR3 protein: CASSLGRSTYNEQFF. CDR3 coding DNA: TGTGCCAGCAGCCTCGGGAGGTCTACCTACAATGAGCAGTTCTTC.

V is TRBV29-1 and J is TRBJ2-7, with D perhaps TRBD1 or TRBD2 (5 bases each). This CDR3 has 13 amino acids. V lost 7 bases and J lost 1, with 14 bases in between. Per the germline V gene, CDR1 is SQVTM and CDR2 is ANQGSEA. CDR3 amino acids: CSARDRLSYEQYF. Here the CDR3 DNA reads TGCAGCGCTCGGGACCGACTATCCTACGAGCAGTACTTC.

The chain joins TRBV11-2 to TRBJ2-7; 10 nucleotides match TRBD2. The CDR3 consists of 14 residues. Germline V lookup: CDR1 SGHAT, CDR2 FQNNGV. With 5 bases clipped from V and 4 bases from J, the junction kept 5 bases outside the gene matches. The CDR3 DNA follows: TGTGCCAGCAGCCTATCTAGCGGGAGATACGAGCAGTACTTC. The encoded protein is CASSLSSGRYEQYF.

The chain recombines TRBV27 with TRBJ1-2; 7 bases match TRBD1. Per germline, CDR1 MNHEY and CDR2 SMNVEV (reference sequence). Germline trimming cut 8 bases from V and 7 bases from J; bases unmatched to any gene: 16. The CDR3 is 15 residues long. The CDR3 bases are TGTGCCAGCCCCCAGGGGGACAGAGAGAACGGTGGCTACACCTTC. This translates into CASPQGDRENGGYTF.

The V call is TRBV5-5, the J call TRBJ2-7, with 8 nucleotides matching TRBD2. The V gene's germline CDR1 is SGHKS and CDR2 YYEKEE (reference sequence). The CDR3 length is 14 residues. V was pared by 9 bases and J by 4 bases, with 12 bases of the junction left unmatched. In DNA, the CDR3 is TGTGCCACCTCCGTGGCTAGCGGGTTATACGAGCAGTACTTC. Translated: CATSVASGLYEQYF.

The chain is built from TRBV11-2 and TRBJ2-7, with D perhaps matching TRBD1 (6 bases). Trimming pared 0 bases from V and 2 bases from J, leaving 11 bases between. This CDR3 spans 15 amino acids. CDR1 and CDR2 from the germline V gene are SGHAT and FQNNGV. The DNA for the CDR3 is TGTGCCAGCAGCTTAGAAACAGGGACAACCTACGAGCAGTACTTC. This sequence encodes CASSLETGTTYEQYF.

V usage is TRBV7-8 and J usage is TRBJ1-5, with 7 bases matching TRBD1. V shed 5 bases, J shed 4 bases, and the junction held 5 bases outside the gene matches. The length of the CDR3 is 14 residues. CDR1 is SGHVS and CDR2 is FQNEAQ in the germline V gene. CDR3 loop: CASSRQGENQPQHF. CDR3 in DNA: TGTGCCAGCAGCCGACAGGGTGAGAATCAGCCCCAGCATTTT.

The chain combines TRBV6-5 with TRBJ2-5, with TRBD2 matching over 9 bases. Germline V gene data show CDR1 as MNHEY and CDR2 as SVGAGI. With 5 bases clipped from V and 5 bases from J, the junction kept 6 bases outside the gene matches. CDR3 size: 14 residues. The CDR3 here is CASSRLSGRETQYF. The CDR3 nucleotides read TGTGCCAGCAGTAGGCTAAGCGGGAGGGAGACCCAGTACTTC.

V usage is TRBV28 and J usage is TRBJ1-2; weak D call: TRBD1 (5 bases). The CDR3 runs to 12 residues. CDR1 is MDHEN and CDR2 is SYDVKM in the germline V gene. V lost 6 bases and J lost 5, with 10 bases in between. This CDR3 is CASSPPGYGYTF. The CDR3 bases are TGTGCCAGCAGCCCGCCAGGGTATGGCTACACCTTC.